The subject of this entry is one T cell receptor beta chain. The antigen this receptor binds is unknown. Base qualities are not at hand, and no much larger clone is one base apart. Library creation used the immunoSEQ multiplex PCR assay. TCRdb provides this immuneACCESS table in a form limited to in-frame rearrangements. Some clones are lacking; in checked studies, under half of them reflect an unresolved V gene, and why the rest are absent is not known. For this sample the table gives roughly 93,000 clones, of which roughly nine tenths were detected only once. About 8.6% of the sample lies in the top ten. These data are taken from a study of control samples from healthy donors and cancer patients (dated by TCRdb to 2018 to 2020). The germline V gene provides CDR1 MNHEY and CDR2 SVGEGT. From its cysteine to its phenylalanine, the CDR3 spans 16 amino acids. Here the CDR3 DNA is all that survives: 48 bases in frame from base 1. V drops 0 bases and J drops 8 bases, leaving 19 bases in between.

Specimen: PBMCs. This receptor was obtained from a woman aged 45-65 years with colorectal cancer. The chain couples TRBV6-2 or TRBV6-3 to TRBJ1-2; the D gene remains uncertain. DNA sequence: TGTGCCAGCAGTTACTCGATGCTGGCGCAGAACCGCGGCTACACCTTC. It is translated as CASSYSMLAQNRGYTF.